This TCR beta chain appears in the sequencing data of a study of T cells in Graves' hyperthyroidism and ophthalmopathy. Each person with ophthalmopathy scored at least 3 on the Clinical Activity Score, reached NOSPECS grade 4 or higher, and had been ill under 3 months. Authors of the study amplified TCR beta CDR3 regions from RNA transcripts. A first-round RT-PCR of the TCR CDR3 used the HTBI primer set. TCRdb reprocessed the multiplex PCR reads via MiXCR and lists one record per CDR3 protein. The repertoire holds about half a million distinct CDR3 sequences, with around 16% as singletons. From germline, CDR1 is MNHNY and CDR2 SVGAGI (reference sequence). The CDR3 is made up of 16 amino acids. The V gene lost 2 bases and the J gene lost 4 bases, with 14 bases spanning the gap.

The TCR comes from a woman aged 25 to 39 with Graves' ophthalmopathy. The sequencing input was blood. The rearrangement links TRBV6-6 to TRBJ2-2; a weak D match, TRBD1 (6 bases). The CDR3: CASSYPEGQVTGELFF. The CDR3 region has the DNA TGTGCCAGCAGTTACCCCGAGGGACAAGTCACCGGGGAGCTGTTTTTT.